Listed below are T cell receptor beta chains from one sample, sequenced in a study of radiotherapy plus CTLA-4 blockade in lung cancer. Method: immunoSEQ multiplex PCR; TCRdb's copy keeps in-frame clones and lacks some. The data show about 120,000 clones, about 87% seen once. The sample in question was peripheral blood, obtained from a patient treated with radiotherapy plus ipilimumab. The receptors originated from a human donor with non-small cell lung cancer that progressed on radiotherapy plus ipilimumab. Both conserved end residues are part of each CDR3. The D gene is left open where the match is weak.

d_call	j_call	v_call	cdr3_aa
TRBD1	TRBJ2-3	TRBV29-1	CSVHRGDTQYF
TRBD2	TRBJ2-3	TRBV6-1	CASTPGGTADTQYF
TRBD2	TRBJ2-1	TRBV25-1	CASSGASGSSYNEQFF
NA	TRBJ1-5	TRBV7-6	CASSTRGGLQPQHF
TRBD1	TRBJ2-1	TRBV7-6	CASSLRGGAGNEQFF
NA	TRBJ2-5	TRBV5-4	CASSGAKAGQETQYF
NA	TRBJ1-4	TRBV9	CASSPREGGEKLFF
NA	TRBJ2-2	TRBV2	CASRVQAVTGELFF
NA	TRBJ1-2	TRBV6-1	CASSTTGTNYGYTF
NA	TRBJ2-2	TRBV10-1	CASRKRPSTGELFF
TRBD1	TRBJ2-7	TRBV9	CASSGAGQGPYAAPEQYF
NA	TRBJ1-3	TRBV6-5	CASAPGGGRHTIYF
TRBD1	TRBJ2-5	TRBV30	CAWRDRVGETQYF
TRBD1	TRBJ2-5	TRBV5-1	CASSLAGQGGETQYF
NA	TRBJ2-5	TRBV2	CASSGGEEETQYF
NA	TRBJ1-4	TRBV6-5	CASSYSSATNEKLFF
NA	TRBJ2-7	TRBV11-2	CASSGIYEQYF
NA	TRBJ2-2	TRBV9	CASSVELYTGELFF
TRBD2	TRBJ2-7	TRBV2	CASRVLAGSDEQYF
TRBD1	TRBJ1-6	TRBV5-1	CASSSTGGFNSPLHF
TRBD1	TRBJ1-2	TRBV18	CASSPLDRGGYGYTF
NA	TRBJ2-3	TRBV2	CASSARGDTQYF
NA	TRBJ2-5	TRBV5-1	CASSPEEGARETQYF
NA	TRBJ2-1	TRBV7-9	CALTWGGFFDEQFF
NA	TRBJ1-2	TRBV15	CATRTASNYGYTF
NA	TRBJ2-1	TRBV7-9	CASSVVAPQNEQFF
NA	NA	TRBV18	CASSPGGPSYEQYF
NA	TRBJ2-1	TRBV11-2	CASSPQVYNEQFF
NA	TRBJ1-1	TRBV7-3	CASSLTAGAGTEAFF
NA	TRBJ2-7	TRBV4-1	CASSQTDRSYEQYF
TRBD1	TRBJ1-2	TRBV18	CASSPGTELRYGYTF
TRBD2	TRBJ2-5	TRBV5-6	CASSLELAGEWSQYF
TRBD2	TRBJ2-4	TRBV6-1	CASSGLGLAGGGVNIQYF
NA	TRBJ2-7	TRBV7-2	CASSPVPHYEQYF
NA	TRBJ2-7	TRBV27	CASSSGTLYYEQYF
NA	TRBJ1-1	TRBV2	CASSESRNTEAFF
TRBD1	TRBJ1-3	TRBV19	CASSRFVTGAGNTIYF
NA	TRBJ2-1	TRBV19	CASSLGTPGAGEQFF
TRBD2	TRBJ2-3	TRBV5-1	CASSLLAGITDTQYF
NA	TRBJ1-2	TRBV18	CASSPQGFGIGGYTF
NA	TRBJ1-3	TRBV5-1	CASSLVDGGNTIYF
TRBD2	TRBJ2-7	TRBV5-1	CASSYPLAGDLYEQYF
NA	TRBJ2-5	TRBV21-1	CASSKGGVDQYF
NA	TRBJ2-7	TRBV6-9	CASSYGGRTYEQYF
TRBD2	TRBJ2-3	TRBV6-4	CASSDGPGGAGGPTDTQYF
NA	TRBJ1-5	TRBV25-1	CASSEWGGNQPQHF
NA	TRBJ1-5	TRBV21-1	CASSKTPPGTGGSSNRPQHF
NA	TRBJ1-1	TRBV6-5	CASSYRQGNTEAFF
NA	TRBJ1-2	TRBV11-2	CASSLGGREGGYTF